The clone carrying this T cell receptor beta chain was seen once. This specimen belongs to a study of cytomegalovirus exposure and HLA in healthy donors. Germline CDR1 reads ENHRY; CDR2 reads SYGVKD. The V gene end was trimmed by 4 bases and the J gene end by 8 bases; junction bases not matched to a gene: 16. CDR3 length: 18 amino acids. PCR employed 60 Vbeta and 13 Jbeta primers. Assay used: immunoSEQ multiplex PCR; TCRdb lists only in-frame clones, some missing. Of 200,000 to 250,000 clones in the sample, about four fifths were seen once. The TCR was taken from a woman aged 40 to 55 in good health and CMV-seropositive. The V and J genes are TRBV10-3 and TRBJ1-6; 8 bases map to TRBD1. Source material: PBMCs. DNA of the CDR3: TGTGCCATCAGTGTAATGGAACAGGGGGAATCGAACCATTCACCCCTCCACTTT. Protein product: CAISVMEQGESNHSPLHF.